These T cell receptor beta chains were read from a single sample in a study of blood T cells in healthy people across ages. TCRdb fed the 5' RACE reads into MiXCR, producing one record per CDR3 protein. This sample yields approximately 1.5 million distinct CDR3 sequences, of which approximately 32% are seen a single time; about 11% belongs to the top ten. Input material: blood. These receptors were collected from a woman younger than 45 in good health. The CDR3 runs from the conserved cysteine through the conserved F or W. Each record gives: J gene, CDR3 length, D gene, V gene, clone size, CDR3 DNA, CDR3 protein. A D gene is named only where the DNA matches it firmly. Size tells how often a clone was seen (once, few, many) or the class of an expanded clone, and some rows leave it out.

j_gene: TRBJ2-3
len: 12
d_gene: .
v_gene: TRBV7-3
abundance: many
CDR3nt: TGTGCCAGCAGCTTGCCCCCAGATACGCAGTATTTT
CDR3aa: CASSLPPDTQYF

j_gene: TRBJ2-5
len: 16
d_gene: .
v_gene: TRBV3-1
abundance: few
CDR3nt: TGTGCCAGCAGCCAACTCATACTGGGGCTAGCTGAGACCCAGTACTTC
CDR3aa: CASSQLILGLAETQYF

j_gene: TRBJ2-5
len: 15
d_gene: TRBD2
v_gene: TRBV28
abundance: .
CDR3nt: TGTGCCAGCAGTTTTAAGGCGGGAGGACAAGAGACCCAGTACTTC
CDR3aa: CASSFKAGGQETQYF

j_gene: TRBJ2-7
len: 15
d_gene: TRBD2
v_gene: TRBV5-1
abundance: .
CDR3nt: TGCGCCAGCAGCTTGGGAGGGAGGGCCGACCTCGAGCAGTACTTC
CDR3aa: CASSLGGRADLEQYF

j_gene: TRBJ2-7
len: 15
d_gene: TRBD2
v_gene: TRBV5-1
abundance: few
CDR3nt: TGCGCCAGCAGCCCCCGGTGGGAGGGTGGCTACGAGCAGTACTTC
CDR3aa: CASSPRWEGGYEQYF

j_gene: TRBJ2-1
len: 17
d_gene: TRBD2
v_gene: TRBV7-2
abundance: .
CDR3nt: TGTGCCAGCAGCTTTCGTTTTACTAGCGGGAGCTCTAATGAGCAGTTCTTC
CDR3aa: CASSFRFTSGSSNEQFF

j_gene: TRBJ1-2
len: 18
d_gene: TRBD1
v_gene: TRBV27
abundance: .
CDR3nt: TGTGCCAGCAGTTTAAGCCGGACAGGGATCCAGGGTAACTATGGCTACACCTTC
CDR3aa: CASSLSRTGIQGNYGYTF

j_gene: TRBJ2-7
len: 13
d_gene: .
v_gene: TRBV27
abundance: many
CDR3nt: TGTGCCAGCAGTTTAACGGGGACCTACGAGCAGTACTTC
CDR3aa: CASSLTGTYEQYF

j_gene: TRBJ2-1
len: 15
d_gene: TRBD2
v_gene: TRBV9
abundance: few
CDR3nt: TGTGCCAGCAGCCCTCGGACTAGCGGGGAGAATGAGCAGTTCTTC
CDR3aa: CASSPRTSGENEQFF

j_gene: TRBJ2-3
len: 18
d_gene: .
v_gene: TRBV3-1
abundance: .
CDR3nt: TGTGCCAGCAGCCCAACGGGCCCCAATGTGGTCGGGACAGATACGCAGTATTTT
CDR3aa: CASSPTGPNVVGTDTQYF

j_gene: TRBJ2-1
len: 12
d_gene: .
v_gene: TRBV6-1
abundance: .
CDR3nt: TGTGCCAGCCTCTCGCAGTCCTACGAGCAGTTCTTC
CDR3aa: CASLSQSYEQFF

j_gene: TRBJ2-1
len: 14
d_gene: .
v_gene: TRBV5-1
abundance: many
CDR3nt: TGTGCCAGCAGCTTAGGCGGGGATTACAATGAGCAGTTCTTC
CDR3aa: CASSLGGDYNEQFF

j_gene: TRBJ1-6
len: 11
d_gene: .
v_gene: TRBV28
abundance: .
CDR3nt: TGTGCCAGCAGTTCCCAAGGGCGGGTCCACTTT
CDR3aa: CASSSQGRVHF

j_gene: TRBJ1-6
len: 14
d_gene: .
v_gene: TRBV20-1
abundance: many
CDR3nt: TGCAGTGCCTACCTAAAAGGACAGCGGTCACCCCTCCACTTT
CDR3aa: CSAYLKGQRSPLHF

j_gene: TRBJ2-3
len: 17
d_gene: TRBD2
v_gene: TRBV13
abundance: few
CDR3nt: TGTGCCAGCACTCCTACTAGCGGGAGCCATAGCACAGATACGCAGTATTTT
CDR3aa: CASTPTSGSHSTDTQYF

j_gene: TRBJ2-3
len: 18
d_gene: TRBD1
v_gene: TRBV7-9
abundance: .
CDR3nt: TGTGCCAGCAGCCTTAATGTCCTGGGACAGGGGAAGCCAGATACGCAGTATTTT
CDR3aa: CASSLNVLGQGKPDTQYF

j_gene: TRBJ1-2
len: 15
d_gene: .
v_gene: TRBV5-6
abundance: .
CDR3nt: TGTGCCAGCAGCTTCTCGGGGGAAAGTGGCTATGGCTACACCTTC
CDR3aa: CASSFSGESGYGYTF

j_gene: TRBJ2-7
len: 13
d_gene: .
v_gene: TRBV9
abundance: .
CDR3nt: TGTGCCAGCAGTGGCCCCTTGGGCTACGAGCAGTACTTC
CDR3aa: CASSGPLGYEQYF

j_gene: TRBJ1-6
len: 15
d_gene: .
v_gene: TRBV4-1
abundance: once
CDR3nt: TGCGCCAGCAGCCAAGACAACACCGGGGGGTCACCCCTCCACTTT
CDR3aa: CASSQDNTGGSPLHF

j_gene: TRBJ2-3
len: 15
d_gene: .
v_gene: TRBV5-1
abundance: .
CDR3nt: TGCGCCAGCAGCTTGGTTAGGGCTAACACAGATACGCAGTATTTT
CDR3aa: CASSLVRANTDTQYF

j_gene: TRBJ2-7
len: 16
d_gene: .
v_gene: TRBV7-2
abundance: .
CDR3nt: TGTGCCAGCAGCTATGGTAGGGGAGTACCTGTCTACGAGCAGTACTTC
CDR3aa: CASSYGRGVPVYEQYF

j_gene: TRBJ2-1
len: 14
d_gene: .
v_gene: TRBV20-1
abundance: few
CDR3nt: TGCAGTGCTTCCCCTGGGGGGATAATGAATGAGCAGTTCTTC
CDR3aa: CSASPGGIMNEQFF

j_gene: TRBJ2-5
len: 15
d_gene: TRBD2
v_gene: TRBV2
abundance: few
CDR3nt: TGTGCCAGCAGTTCTCCACTAGCGGGACAAGAGACCCAGTACTTC
CDR3aa: CASSSPLAGQETQYF

j_gene: TRBJ1-2
len: 14
d_gene: TRBD1
v_gene: TRBV20-1
abundance: .
CDR3nt: TGCAGTGCTAGGTATCAGCAGGGGGAGTTTGGCTACACCTTC
CDR3aa: CSARYQQGEFGYTF

j_gene: TRBJ1-2
len: 15
d_gene: TRBD1
v_gene: TRBV2
abundance: .
CDR3nt: TGTGCCAGCAGTGCCGACAGGGTTTCTATAGCTGGCTACACCTTC
CDR3aa: CASSADRVSIAGYTF

j_gene: TRBJ1-4
len: 15
d_gene: TRBD1
v_gene: TRBV27
abundance: once
CDR3nt: TGTGCCAGCAGTTTACTCCCAGGGGGGGATGAAAAACTGTTTTTT
CDR3aa: CASSLLPGGDEKLFF

j_gene: TRBJ2-7
len: 15
d_gene: .
v_gene: TRBV7-2
abundance: .
CDR3nt: TGTGCCAGCAGCTTAGGGGGCGGGGTTATGTACGAGCAGTACTTC
CDR3aa: CASSLGGGVMYEQYF

j_gene: TRBJ2-1
len: 13
d_gene: .
v_gene: TRBV12-3/TRBV12-4
abundance: few
CDR3nt: TGTGCCAGCAGTTCTACCGGCCGTAATGAGCAGTTCTTC
CDR3aa: CASSSTGRNEQFF

j_gene: TRBJ2-7
len: 16
d_gene: TRBD2
v_gene: TRBV15
abundance: .
CDR3nt: TGTGCCACCAGCAGGGACGGGGGAGCGGGAGCCTACGAGCAGTACTTC
CDR3aa: CATSRDGGAGAYEQYF

j_gene: TRBJ2-3
len: 14
d_gene: .
v_gene: TRBV11-2
abundance: .
CDR3nt: TGTGCCAGCAGCCAAGGCGGAGTGGCAGATACGCAGTATTTT
CDR3aa: CASSQGGVADTQYF

j_gene: TRBJ2-3
len: 12
d_gene: .
v_gene: TRBV4-1
abundance: .
CDR3nt: TGCGCCAGCAGCGGTGACTGGGATACGCAGTATTTT
CDR3aa: CASSGDWDTQYF

j_gene: TRBJ2-3
len: 16
d_gene: .
v_gene: TRBV5-1
abundance: .
CDR3nt: TGCGCCAGCAGCAACATTTGGGTCAGGGGAAGTGATACGCAGTATTTT
CDR3aa: CASSNIWVRGSDTQYF

j_gene: TRBJ2-1
len: 17
d_gene: TRBD2
v_gene: TRBV27
abundance: .
CDR3nt: TGTGCCAGCAGCCTTTGGGCACTAGCGGGGCTTTACAATGAGCAGTTCTTC
CDR3aa: CASSLWALAGLYNEQFF

j_gene: TRBJ2-7
len: 15
d_gene: .
v_gene: TRBV7-9
abundance: few
CDR3nt: TGTGCCAGCAGTCCACAGGGCCGACTCTCCTACGAGCAGTACTTC
CDR3aa: CASSPQGRLSYEQYF

j_gene: TRBJ2-7
len: 14
d_gene: TRBD2
v_gene: TRBV2
abundance: .
CDR3nt: TGTGCCAGCAACTTACTAGCGGAAACCTACGAGCAGTACTTC
CDR3aa: CASNLLAETYEQYF

j_gene: TRBJ2-3
len: 14
d_gene: .
v_gene: TRBV7-9
abundance: few
CDR3nt: TGTGCCAGCAGCTTAGTATCTAACACAGATACGCAGTATTTT
CDR3aa: CASSLVSNTDTQYF

j_gene: TRBJ2-7
len: 13
d_gene: .
v_gene: TRBV28
abundance: .
CDR3nt: TGTGCCAGCAGCGAACCCCCATCCTACGAGCAGTACTTC
CDR3aa: CASSEPPSYEQYF

j_gene: TRBJ2-7
len: 14
d_gene: TRBD1
v_gene: TRBV5-1
abundance: .
CDR3nt: TGCGCCAGCAGCTGGGTACAGGGGAACCACGAGCAGTACTTC
CDR3aa: CASSWVQGNHEQYF

j_gene: TRBJ2-1
len: 14
d_gene: TRBD2
v_gene: TRBV6-2/TRBV6-3
abundance: many
CDR3nt: TGTGCCAGCAGTTACCTGACGGGAGGGAATGAGCAGTTCTTC
CDR3aa: CASSYLTGGNEQFF

j_gene: TRBJ2-7
len: 13
d_gene: .
v_gene: TRBV20-1
abundance: .
CDR3nt: TGCAGTGCTAGAGCGGAGATCTACTGCGAGCAGTACTTC
CDR3aa: CSARAEIYCEQYF

j_gene: TRBJ1-4
len: 16
d_gene: TRBD1
v_gene: TRBV4-1
abundance: few
CDR3nt: TGCGCCAGCAGCTCGAGGGTTCGGGACAGGGCTGAAAAACTGTTTTTT
CDR3aa: CASSSRVRDRAEKLFF

j_gene: TRBJ2-7
len: 15
d_gene: .
v_gene: TRBV6-1
abundance: few
CDR3nt: TGTGCCAGCAGCTACCCGGGTACAGATATCGACGAGCAGTACTTC
CDR3aa: CASSYPGTDIDEQYF

j_gene: TRBJ2-1
len: 15
d_gene: .
v_gene: TRBV5-1
abundance: .
CDR3nt: TGCGCCAGCAGCTCGGGGGACTTCACCTACAATGAGCAGTTCTTC
CDR3aa: CASSSGDFTYNEQFF

j_gene: TRBJ2-4
len: 17
d_gene: .
v_gene: TRBV28
abundance: .
CDR3nt: TGTGCCAGCAGTTTACCCTATAGGGGACTAGCCAAAAACATTCAGTACTTC
CDR3aa: CASSLPYRGLAKNIQYF

j_gene: TRBJ2-5
len: 13
d_gene: .
v_gene: TRBV10-3
abundance: many
CDR3nt: TGTGCCATCAGTTTAGACCCGGCGGAGACCCAGTACTTC
CDR3aa: CAISLDPAETQYF

j_gene: TRBJ1-2
len: 16
d_gene: .
v_gene: TRBV20-1
abundance: many
CDR3nt: TGCAGTGCTAGAGATTGGTTCGGTGATTCAGGCTATGGCTACACCTTC
CDR3aa: CSARDWFGDSGYGYTF

j_gene: TRBJ1-1
len: 16
d_gene: .
v_gene: TRBV28
abundance: .
CDR3nt: TGTGCCAGCAGTCCATTGGAGGGAGTAAATAACACTGAAGCTTTCTTT
CDR3aa: CASSPLEGVNNTEAFF

j_gene: TRBJ2-1
len: 16
d_gene: TRBD1
v_gene: TRBV20-1
abundance: .
CDR3nt: TGCAGTGCTAGAGCCCCGGGACAGGGGGTAGTGAGCGAGCAGTTCTTC
CDR3aa: CSARAPGQGVVSEQFF

j_gene: TRBJ2-6
len: 14
d_gene: TRBD1
v_gene: TRBV20-1
abundance: .
CDR3nt: TGCAGTGCTAGAGGGACAGGCGGGGCCAACGTCCTGACTTTC
CDR3aa: CSARGTGGANVLTF

j_gene: TRBJ2-7
len: 16
d_gene: .
v_gene: TRBV5-1
abundance: .
CDR3nt: TGCGCCAGCAGCTTGGATCGTACTAGCAGATTCTACGAGCAGTACTTC
CDR3aa: CASSLDRTSRFYEQYF

j_gene: TRBJ2-5
len: 14
d_gene: .
v_gene: TRBV20-1
abundance: .
CDR3nt: TGCAGTGCTATAGGGCAGAAATTCCAAGAGACCCAGTACTTC
CDR3aa: CSAIGQKFQETQYF

j_gene: TRBJ2-7
len: 15
d_gene: TRBD2
v_gene: TRBV20-1
abundance: few
CDR3nt: TGCAGTGCTAGAGATACGAGCGGGAGTACGTACGAGCAGTACTTC
CDR3aa: CSARDTSGSTYEQYF

j_gene: TRBJ2-5
len: 15
d_gene: .
v_gene: TRBV20-1
abundance: .
CDR3nt: TGCAGTGCTAGCTTAGCGGAAACTAAGGAAGAGACCCAGTACTTC
CDR3aa: CSASLAETKEETQYF

j_gene: TRBJ2-1
len: 13
d_gene: TRBD1
v_gene: TRBV20-1
abundance: many
CDR3nt: TGCAGTGCCCCGGGACAGGTTTACAATGAGCAGTTCTTC
CDR3aa: CSAPGQVYNEQFF

j_gene: TRBJ2-5
len: 15
d_gene: TRBD2
v_gene: TRBV7-2
abundance: .
CDR3nt: TGTGCCAGCAGCTCTAGCGGGGGGGCCGTCGAGACCCAGTACTTC
CDR3aa: CASSSSGGAVETQYF

j_gene: TRBJ1-2
len: 14
d_gene: .
v_gene: TRBV30
abundance: .
CDR3nt: TGTGCCTGGAGTGTCAGGGGAGGTGACTATGGCTACACCTTC
CDR3aa: CAWSVRGGDYGYTF

j_gene: TRBJ2-3
len: 12
d_gene: .
v_gene: TRBV12-3/TRBV12-4
abundance: many
CDR3nt: TGTGCCAGCAGTTACGTTACAGATACGCAGTATTTT
CDR3aa: CASSYVTDTQYF

j_gene: TRBJ2-1
len: 13
d_gene: .
v_gene: TRBV7-9
abundance: .
CDR3nt: TGTGCCAGCAGATCAGGGGACCACAATGAGCAGTTCTTC
CDR3aa: CASRSGDHNEQFF

j_gene: TRBJ2-5
len: 14
d_gene: TRBD2
v_gene: TRBV7-8
abundance: .
CDR3nt: TGTGCCAGCAGCTTAGTAGCGGGGACAGAGACCCAGTACTTC
CDR3aa: CASSLVAGTETQYF

j_gene: TRBJ1-2
len: 12
d_gene: .
v_gene: TRBV10-3
abundance: .
CDR3nt: TGTGCCATCTCGGACAGCGTCTATGGCTACACCTTC
CDR3aa: CAISDSVYGYTF